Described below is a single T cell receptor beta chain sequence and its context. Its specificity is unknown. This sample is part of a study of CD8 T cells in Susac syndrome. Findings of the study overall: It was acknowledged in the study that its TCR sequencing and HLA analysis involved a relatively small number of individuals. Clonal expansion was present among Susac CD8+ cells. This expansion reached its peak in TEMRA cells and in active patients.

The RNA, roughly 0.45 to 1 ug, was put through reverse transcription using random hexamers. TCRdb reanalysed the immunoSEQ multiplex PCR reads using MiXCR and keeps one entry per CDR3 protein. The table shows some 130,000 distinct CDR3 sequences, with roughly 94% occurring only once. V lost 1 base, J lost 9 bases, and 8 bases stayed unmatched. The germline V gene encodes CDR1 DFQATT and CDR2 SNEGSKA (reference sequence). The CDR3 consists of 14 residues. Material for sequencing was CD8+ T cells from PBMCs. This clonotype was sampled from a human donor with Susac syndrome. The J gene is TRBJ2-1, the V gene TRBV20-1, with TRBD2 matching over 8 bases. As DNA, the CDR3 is TGCAGTGCTAGAGTCGGATCGGGGGGGGTTGAGCAGTTCTTC. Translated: CSARVGSGGVEQFF.